This TCR beta chain came from a study of vaccination and CD4 T cells after COVID-19. Overall study: It was a median about 99 days after diagnosis, with a range of 35 to 161, that post-COVID samples were drawn.

Treatment defined: roughly 10-day PBMC culture with coronavirus spike peptide pools or control peptides (ViraFEST assay). The CDR3 extends over 15 amino acids. The V and J ends lost 5 bases and 10 bases, in that order; junction bases with no gene match: 11. CDR1 MNHNS and CDR2 SASEGT come from the germline V gene. A note on this clonotype: Its antigen remains unknown.

An Oncomine TCR Beta short-read assay was used to sequence the DNA from cultured CD4+ T cells. A single record per CDR3 protein comes from TCRdb applying MiXCR to the PCR reads. The sample holds about 19,000 distinct CDR3 sequences, around 55% seen once. V is TRBV6-1 and J is TRBJ1-1; 12 nucleotides agree with TRBD1. The sequencing sample was made of CD4+ T cells from blood, cultured in vitro. This TCR was recovered from a human donor who had recovered from COVID-19. CDR3 bases: TGTGCCAGCAGTCCTCCCGGGACAGGGGGCAGGGGAGCTTTCTTT. It is translated as CASSPPGTGGRGAFF.